This T cell receptor beta chain was found in a study of T cell responses to AZD1222 COVID-19 vaccine. In regard to this clone: Its antigen is unknown.

The repertoire was sequenced with immunoSEQ multiplex PCR; TCRdb's copy has only in-frame clones and lacks some. The data hold approximately 300,000 clones, with approximately 94% observed a single time. This CDR3 comprises 12 residues. Germline V lookup: CDR1 SGHDN, CDR2 FVKESK. The V end was cut by 3 bases, the J end by 9 bases, with 6 bases between. Findings and caveats of the study: Spike-wide coverage was observed for vaccine-associated CD4 TCRs, with dominant responses at 160-218 and 743-854. When two AZD1222 doses had been given, Spike-specific TCR breadth and depth rose.

The chain couples TRBV14 to TRBJ1-6; D is unresolved. The specimen was peripheral blood, collected 28 days after the second AZD1222 dose. This receptor was taken from an adult who received the AZD1222 COVID-19 vaccine. CDR3 bases: TGTGCCAGCAGCCACGGTAGTTCACCCCTCCACTTT. Protein product: CASSHGSSPLHF.